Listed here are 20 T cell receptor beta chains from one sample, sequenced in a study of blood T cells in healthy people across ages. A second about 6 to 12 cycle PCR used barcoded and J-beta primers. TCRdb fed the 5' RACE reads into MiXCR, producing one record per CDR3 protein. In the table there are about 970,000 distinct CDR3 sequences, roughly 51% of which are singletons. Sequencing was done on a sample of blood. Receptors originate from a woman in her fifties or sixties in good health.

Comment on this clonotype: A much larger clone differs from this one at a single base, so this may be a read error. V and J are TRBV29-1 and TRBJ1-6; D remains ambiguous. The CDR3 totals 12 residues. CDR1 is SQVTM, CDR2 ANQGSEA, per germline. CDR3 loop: CSVGEGNSLLHF. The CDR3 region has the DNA TGCAGCGTTGGAGAGGGCAATTCACTCCTCCACTTT.

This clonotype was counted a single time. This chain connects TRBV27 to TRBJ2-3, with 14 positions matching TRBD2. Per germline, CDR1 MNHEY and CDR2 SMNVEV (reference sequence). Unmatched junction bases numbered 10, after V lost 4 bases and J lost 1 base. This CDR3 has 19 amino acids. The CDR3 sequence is CASSYGLTSGRAGTDTQYF. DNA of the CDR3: TGTGCCAGCAGTTATGGGCTGACTAGCGGGAGGGCCGGCACAGATACGCAGTATTTT.

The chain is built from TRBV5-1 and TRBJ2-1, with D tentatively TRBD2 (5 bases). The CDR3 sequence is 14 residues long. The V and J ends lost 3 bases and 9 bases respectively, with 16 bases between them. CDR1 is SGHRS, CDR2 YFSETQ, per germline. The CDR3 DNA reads TGCGCCAGCAGCTCCCACCACACTAGTGGTGAGCAGTTCTTC. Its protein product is CASSSHHTSGEQFF.

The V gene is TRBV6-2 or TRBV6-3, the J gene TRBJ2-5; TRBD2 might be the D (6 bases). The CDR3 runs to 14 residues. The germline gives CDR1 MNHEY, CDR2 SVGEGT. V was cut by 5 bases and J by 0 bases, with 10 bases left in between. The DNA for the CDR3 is TGTGCCAGCAGTCGCGGAGGGTACCAAGAGACCCAGTACTTC. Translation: CASSRGGYQETQYF.

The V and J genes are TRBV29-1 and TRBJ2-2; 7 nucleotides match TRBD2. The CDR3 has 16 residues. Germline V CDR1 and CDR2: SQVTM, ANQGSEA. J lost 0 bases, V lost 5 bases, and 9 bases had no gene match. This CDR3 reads CSVWGRAQTNTGELFF. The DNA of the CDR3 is TGCAGCGTTTGGGGGAGGGCCCAAACGAACACCGGGGAGCTGTTTTTT.

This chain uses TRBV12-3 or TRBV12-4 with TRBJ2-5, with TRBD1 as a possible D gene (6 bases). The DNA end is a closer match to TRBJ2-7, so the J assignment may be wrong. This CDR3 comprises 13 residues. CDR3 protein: CASSQGHIDEQYF. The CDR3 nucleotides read TGTGCCAGCAGTCAGGGGCATATCGACGAGCAGTACTTC.

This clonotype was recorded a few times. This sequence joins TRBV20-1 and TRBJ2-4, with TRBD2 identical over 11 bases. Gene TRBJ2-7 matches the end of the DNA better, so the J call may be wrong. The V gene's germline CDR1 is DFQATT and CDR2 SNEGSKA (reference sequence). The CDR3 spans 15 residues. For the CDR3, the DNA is TGCAGTGCTCCGAGACCGGGACTAGCGGAGTACGAGCAGTACTTC. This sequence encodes CSAPRPGLAEYEQYF.

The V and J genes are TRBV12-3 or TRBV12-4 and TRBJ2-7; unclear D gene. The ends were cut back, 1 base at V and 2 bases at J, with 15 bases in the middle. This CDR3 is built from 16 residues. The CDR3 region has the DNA TGTGCCAGCAGTTTAGTGGAGTCGGCTGCGACCTACGAGCAGTACTTC. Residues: CASSLVESAATYEQYF.

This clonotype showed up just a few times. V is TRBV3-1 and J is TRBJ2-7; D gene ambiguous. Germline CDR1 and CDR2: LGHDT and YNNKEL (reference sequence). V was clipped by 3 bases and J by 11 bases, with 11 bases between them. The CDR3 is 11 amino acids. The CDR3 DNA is TGTGCCAGCAGCCACGGATTTACGAAGTACTTC. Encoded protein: CASSHGFTKYF.

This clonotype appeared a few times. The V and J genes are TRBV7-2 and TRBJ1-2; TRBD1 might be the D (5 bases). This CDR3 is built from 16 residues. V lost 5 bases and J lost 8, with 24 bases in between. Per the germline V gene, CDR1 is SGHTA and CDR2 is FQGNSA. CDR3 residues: CASSGVAPITGQGYTF. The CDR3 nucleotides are TGTGCCAGCAGCGGAGTAGCCCCTATAACGGGGCAGGGCTACACCTTC.

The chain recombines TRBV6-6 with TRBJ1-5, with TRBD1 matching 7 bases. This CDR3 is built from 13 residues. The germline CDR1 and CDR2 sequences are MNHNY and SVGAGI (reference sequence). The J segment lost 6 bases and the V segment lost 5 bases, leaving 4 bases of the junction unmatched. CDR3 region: CASSVGQRQPQHF. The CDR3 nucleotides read TGTGCCAGCAGTGTGGGACAGCGTCAGCCCCAGCATTTT.

The CDR3 DNA reads TGCAGTGCCACGTCAACCAAAACGGGCGGTTTTTATGAGCAGTTCTTC. Amino acids: CSATSTKTGGFYEQFF. This chain uses TRBV20-1 with TRBJ2-1; no definite D call. The CDR3 consists of 16 residues. CDR1 and CDR2 from the germline V gene are DFQATT and SNEGSKA (reference sequence). V was trimmed by 6 bases and J by 8 bases, leaving 26 bases between them.

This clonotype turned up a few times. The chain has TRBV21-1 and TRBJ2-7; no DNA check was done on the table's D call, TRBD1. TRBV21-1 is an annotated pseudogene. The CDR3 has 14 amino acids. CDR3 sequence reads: CASSTRDRSYEQYF. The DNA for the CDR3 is TGTGCCAGCAGCACCCGGGACAGGTCCTACGAGCAGTACTTC.

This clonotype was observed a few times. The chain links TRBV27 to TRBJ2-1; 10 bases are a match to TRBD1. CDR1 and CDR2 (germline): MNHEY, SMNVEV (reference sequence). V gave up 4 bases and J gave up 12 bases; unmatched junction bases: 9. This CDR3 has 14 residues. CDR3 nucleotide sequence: TGTGCCAGCAGTTCAGGGACAGGGGTGATGAGGCAGTTCTTC. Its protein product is CASSSGTGVMRQFF.

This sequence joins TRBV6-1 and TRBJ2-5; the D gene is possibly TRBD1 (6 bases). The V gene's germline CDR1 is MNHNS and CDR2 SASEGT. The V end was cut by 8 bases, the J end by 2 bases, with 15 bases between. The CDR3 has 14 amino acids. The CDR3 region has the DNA TGTGCCAGCGACCCGACAGGTTTACAAGAGACCCAGTACTTC. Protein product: CASDPTGLQETQYF.

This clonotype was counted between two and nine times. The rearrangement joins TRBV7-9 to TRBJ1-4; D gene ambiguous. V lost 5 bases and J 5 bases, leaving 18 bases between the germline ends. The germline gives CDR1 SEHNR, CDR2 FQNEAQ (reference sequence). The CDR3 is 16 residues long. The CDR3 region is CASSVLMAEINEKLFF. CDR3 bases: TGTGCCAGCAGCGTCCTCATGGCGGAAATCAATGAAAAACTGTTTTTT.

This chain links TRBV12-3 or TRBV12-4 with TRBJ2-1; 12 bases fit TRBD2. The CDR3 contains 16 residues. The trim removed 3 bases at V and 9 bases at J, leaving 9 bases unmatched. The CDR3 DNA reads TGTGCCAGCAGTTTTTGGACTAGCGGGGTCAACGGTGAGCAGTTCTTC. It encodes CASSFWTSGVNGEQFF.

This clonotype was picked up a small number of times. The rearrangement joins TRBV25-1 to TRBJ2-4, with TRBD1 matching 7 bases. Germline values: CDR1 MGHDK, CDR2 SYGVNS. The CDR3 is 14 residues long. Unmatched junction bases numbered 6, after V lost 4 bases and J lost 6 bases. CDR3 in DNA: TGTGCCAGCAGTGGGACGGGACAGTCAAACATTCAGTACTTC. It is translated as CASSGTGQSNIQYF.

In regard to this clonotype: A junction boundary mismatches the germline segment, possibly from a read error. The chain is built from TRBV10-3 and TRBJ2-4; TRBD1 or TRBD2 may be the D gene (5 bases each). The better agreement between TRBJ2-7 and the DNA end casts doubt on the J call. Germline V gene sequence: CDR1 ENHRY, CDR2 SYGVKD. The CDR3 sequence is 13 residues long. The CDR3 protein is CAISERDGYEQYF. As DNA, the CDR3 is TGTGCCATTAGTGAGAGGGACGGGTACGAGCAGTACTTC.

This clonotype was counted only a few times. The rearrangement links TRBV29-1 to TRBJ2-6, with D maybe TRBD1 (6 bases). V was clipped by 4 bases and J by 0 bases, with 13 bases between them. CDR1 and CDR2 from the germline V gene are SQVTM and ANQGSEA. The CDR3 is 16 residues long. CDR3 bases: TGCAGCGTTGTTTTCAGGGGCCGCTCTGGGGCCAACGTCCTGACTTTC. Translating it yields CSVVFRGRSGANVLTF.